The T cell receptor (beta chain) described here comes from a study of control samples from healthy donors and cancer patients. Measured with immunoSEQ multiplex PCR; TCRdb has only the in-frame clones, and not every one. The profile covers about 130,000 clones, with about 88% appearing a single time and about 3.4% taken by the ten largest. Germline CDR1 is SGHVS and CDR2 is FQNEAQ. CDR3 length equals 16 residues. Trimming removed 4 bases from V and 4 bases from J; junction bases left unmatched: 6. The TCR was taken from a man in his fifties in good health. The sequencing input was blood. This chain links TRBV7-8 with TRBJ1-5, with 11 bases aligning to TRBD1. Written as DNA, the CDR3 is TGTGCCAGCAGCTCCCGGACAGGGGGCGCGAATCAGCCCCAGCATTTT. It is translated as CASSSRTGGANQPQHF. The whole variable domain, remainder taken from reference TRBV7-8 and TRBJ1-5, is GAGVSQSPRYKVAKRGQDVALRCDPISGHVSLFWYQQALGQGPEFLTYFQNEAQLDKSGLPSDRFFAERPEGSVSTLKIQRTQQEDSAVYLCASSSRTGGANQPQHFGDGTRLSIL.